Sequencing of this T cell receptor (beta chain) was carried out in a study of blood T cell repertoires in COVID-19. Method: immunoSEQ multiplex PCR; TCRdb's copy keeps in-frame clones and lacks some. The sample holds about 320,000 clones, about 87% seen once. V lost 3 bases to trimming and J lost 5 bases, with 11 bases between them. Germline V CDR1 and CDR2: MDHEN, SYDVKM. The CDR3 totals 14 residues. Cohorts were based on clinical histories the participants reported. The chain recombines TRBV28 with TRBJ2-1; possible D gene TRBD2, 7 bases. The clonotype was recovered from a woman aged 18-35 years who had recovered from COVID-19. The sequenced sample was PBMCs or T cells enriched from blood (not recorded which). Here the CDR3 DNA reads TGTGCCAGCAGTTTGGGCGGGGGCCACAATGAGCAGTTCTTC. Protein: CASSLGGGHNEQFF.